One and the same sample provided the 14 T cell receptor beta chains below, sequenced in a study of T cell repertoires in cytomegalovirus infection. TCRdb ran MiXCR on the reads and lists one entry per CDR3 protein. The sample holds about 320,000 distinct CDR3 sequences, 8% to 10% seen once. The sequencing sample was made of PBMCs. These receptors all come from a human donor in good health (CMV status not recorded). Some clones in this sample may be carry-over from other donors' samples.

Many counts were recorded for this clonotype. The chain has TRBV27 and TRBJ2-7; weak D call: TRBD2 (5 bases). In germline, CDR1 is MNHEY, CDR2 SMNVEV (reference sequence). The CDR3 sequence is 13 residues long. V was pared by 0 bases and J by 12 bases, with 15 bases between. The chain's CDR3 is CASSLSGARPAYF. CDR3 DNA: TGTGCCAGCAGTTTATCGGGAGCACGGCCCGCGTACTTC.

A few counts support this clonotype. The V gene is TRBV28, the J gene TRBJ1-4; TRBD1 aligns across 8 bases. Germline V gives CDR1 MDHEN, CDR2 SYDVKM. The CDR3 contains 16 residues. The trim removed 5 bases at V and 3 bases at J, leaving 8 bases unmatched. CDR3 DNA: TGTGCCAGCAGTGGACAGGGCCTAGGGGCTAATGAAAAACTGTTTTTT. It is translated as CASSGQGLGANEKLFF.

At least ten counts were recorded for this clonotype. This chain joins TRBV7-2 and TRBJ1-1; 7 nucleotides agree with TRBD1. V lost 4 bases and J lost 5; bases outside the gene matches: 10. This CDR3 has 15 residues. CDR1 and CDR2 (germline): SGHTA, FQGNSA. CDR3 sequence (DNA): TGTGCCAGCAGCTCCCAGGGGGGAGTGGGGACTGAAGCTTTCTTT. Its translation: CASSSQGGVGTEAFF.

This clonotype has a handful of counts. V is TRBV6-5 and J is TRBJ1-5; D unresolved. The CDR3 totals 15 residues. V lost 0 bases to trimming and J lost 2 bases, with 8 bases between them. CDR1 is MNHEY, CDR2 SVGAGI, per germline. The CDR3 reads CASSYSQGGNQPQHF. CDR3 nucleotides: TGTGCCAGCAGTTACTCCCAAGGAGGCAATCAGCCCCAGCATTTT.

This clonotype was detected ten times or more. The chain employs TRBV7-2 and TRBJ1-6, with D maybe TRBD1 (6 bases). Trimming pared 6 bases from V and 8 bases from J, leaving 17 bases between. Germline CDR1 SGHTA, CDR2 FQGNSA. The CDR3 runs 15 residues. The CDR3 is CASSEVGRGHSPLHF. The CDR3 DNA reads as TGTGCCAGCAGTGAGGTGGGCAGGGGCCATTCACCCCTCCACTTT.

This clonotype was seen a few times. V and J are TRBV20-1 and TRBJ1-2; D not resolved. The CDR3 totals 12 residues. V lost 3 bases, J lost 7 bases, and 12 bases lay in between. Germline lookup yields CDR1 DFQATT and CDR2 SNEGSKA (reference sequence). The CDR3 DNA reads as TGCAGTGCTAGTCGGATTACTGGTGGCTACACCTTC. Translated, it gives CSASRITGGYTF.

This clonotype appeared many times. This chain connects TRBV10-3 to TRBJ1-1; D is undetermined. Trimming removed 2 bases at V and 2 bases at J, with 6 bases between. CDR1 and CDR2 (germline): ENHRY, SYGVKD. The CDR3 runs 13 residues. CDR3: CAISEEANTEAFF. The CDR3 DNA reads TGTGCCATCAGTGAGGAAGCTAACACTGAAGCTTTCTTT.

This clonotype has only a few counts. This chain connects TRBV6-2 or TRBV6-3 to TRBJ2-2; D is perhaps TRBD1 or TRBD2 (7 bases each). There are 16 residues in the CDR3. Looked up from germline, CDR1 is MNHEY and CDR2 is SVGEGT. Between the trimmed V and J ends, which lost 6 bases and 2 bases, there was a span of 16 bases. CDR3 in amino acids: CASRGRGRINTGELFF. The CDR3 DNA follows: TGTGCCAGCAGGGGGAGGGGGCGCATCAACACCGGGGAGCTGTTTTTT.

The chain carries TRBV4-2 and TRBJ2-6; unclear D gene. The length of the CDR3 is 17 residues. V was pared by 4 bases and J by 0 bases, with 13 bases between. Looked up from germline, CDR1 is LGHNA and CDR2 is YNFKEQ. DNA of the CDR3: TGTGCCAGCAGCCTAGAAGTCCCCAGCTCTGGGGCCAACGTCCTGACTTTC. Its translation is CASSLEVPSSGANVLTF.

This clonotype came up many times. The rearrangement joins TRBV6-2 or TRBV6-3 to TRBJ2-1; tentative D call: TRBD2 (5 bases). CDR3 length: 15 residues. The germline CDR1 and CDR2 sequences are MNHEY and SVGEGT. V lost 4 bases and J lost 7, with 17 bases in between. As DNA, the CDR3 is TGTGCCAGCAGTTCGGGCGGAGCGGCGAGGAATGAGCAGTTCTTC. Translated: CASSSGGAARNEQFF.

This clonotype was counted many times. CDR3 in amino acids: CASSLPSSYEQYF. The CDR3 region has the DNA TGTGCCAGCAGTTTGCCGAGCTCCTACGAGCAGTACTTC. This sequence joins TRBV28 and TRBJ2-7; D is unresolved. Germline V gene lookup returns CDR1 MDHEN and CDR2 SYDVKM. The CDR3 runs to 13 residues. The V gene lost 3 bases and the J gene lost 0 bases, with 6 bases spanning the gap.

This clonotype has at least ten counts. The V call is TRBV7-3, the J call TRBJ2-1, with 10 bases fitting TRBD2. The CDR3 runs 15 residues. Germline assignment: CDR1 SGHTA and CDR2 FQGTGA. The ends lost 4 bases at V and 4 bases at J; junction bases unmatched: 4. The CDR3 DNA follows: TGTGCCAGCAGCTCGGGACTAGCGCGTTACAATGAGCAGTTCTTC. Amino acids: CASSSGLARYNEQFF.

This clonotype was observed at least ten times. This chain links TRBV7-2 with TRBJ2-3; no reliable D call. The CDR3 spans 17 residues. Looked up from germline, CDR1 is SGHTA and CDR2 is FQGNSA. V was pared by 0 bases and J by 0 bases, with 13 bases between. The CDR3 loop is CASSLAEELLSTDTQYF. As DNA, the CDR3 is TGTGCCAGCAGCTTAGCGGAAGAGCTGTTGAGCACAGATACGCAGTATTTT.

This clonotype has just a few counts. J is TRBJ1-2 and V is TRBV4-3; D remains ambiguous. The CDR3 sequence is 13 residues long. Germline loops: CDR1 LGHNA, CDR2 YSLEER. Trimming shortened V by 1 base and J by 8 bases, and 11 bases separated the two germline ends. CDR3 coding DNA: TGCGCCAGCAGCCAAGTCCATGAACACGGCTACACCTTC. Its translation is CASSQVHEHGYTF.